Sequencing of this T cell receptor beta chain was carried out in a study of blood T cell repertoires in COVID-19. CDR3 length: 16 residues. Germline-derived CDR1 and CDR2 are LGHNA and YNFKEQ. V was shortened by 3 bases and J by 6 bases, with 20 bases between the two germline ends. Per the original methods: Scientists estimated how many nucleated cells there were by amplifying reference gene primers. Profiling relied on immunoSEQ multiplex PCR, and the TCRdb table lists in-frame clones only, not all of them. The DNA was the basis for D and trimming; V, J and clone size are from that table. The sample has 83,000 or so clones; more than 85% are singletons.

The source material was peripheral blood. The receptor was derived from a man older than 75 with active or convalescent COVID-19. The gene calls are TRBV4-2 and TRBJ1-1, with D unclear. CDR3: CASSQDGVTRRAEAFF. CDR3 nucleotide sequence: TGTGCCAGCAGCCAGGACGGGGTCACCCGGAGGGCTGAAGCTTTCTTT.